This TCR beta chain appears in the sequencing data of a study of blood T cells in healthy people across ages. Findings and caveats of the study: Roughly linearly, TCR beta diversity per million T cells fell as age increased.

V lost 4 bases to trimming and J lost 5 bases, with 20 bases between them. Per germline, CDR1 MNHEY and CDR2 SVGAGI. The CDR3 sequence is 16 residues long. Together with a sample-barcoded 5' primer, a J-beta primer mix was included in a second PCR lasting roughly 6 to 12 cycles. Each CDR3 protein gets one entry after TCRdb re-called the 5' RACE reads with MiXCR. The sample records about a million distinct CDR3 sequences, 40% to 60% being singletons. About this clonotype itself: The target antigen is unknown.

The sequenced sample consisted of blood. J is TRBJ1-1 and V is TRBV6-5; D is perhaps TRBD1 (5 bases). This clonotype originated in a man aged 25 to 40 in good health. The CDR3, as DNA: TGTGCCAGCAGTTCTGGGACGGGCGCGGGACGGACTGAAGCTTTCTTT. As protein: CASSSGTGAGRTEAFF.